This passage covers 16 T cell receptor beta chains from one sample sequenced in a study of T cell clonotyping in hematopoietic cell transplantation (dated by TCRdb to the early 2020s). Library method: the immunoSEQ multiplex PCR assay. TCRdb limited this immuneACCESS table to in-frame rearrangements with V and J called. A share of clones is missing; checked studies link under half to unresolved V genes, and the rest is unexplained. This sample gives approximately 9,500 clones in total; 75% to 85% of them show up just once. The ten largest clonotypes hold under 9.5% of the sample. The time point label on this specimen signifies: 30 days after allo-HCT. The sequencing used PBMCs, collected 30 days after allogeneic stem cell transplant. The origin of the receptors is a female patient between 40 and 50 years old who had an allogeneic stem cell transplant from a related donor, so T cells may come from the graft donor. Some clones in this sample may be carry-over from other donors' samples.

The V call is TRBV9, the J call TRBJ2-4; D is undetermined. V was pared by 1 base and J by 0 bases, with 11 bases between. The germline V gene has CDR1 SGDLS and CDR2 YYNGEE. This CDR3 spans 16 amino acids. Here the CDR3 DNA reads TGTGCCAGCAGCGTATACCCAGAAACAGCCAAAAACATTCAGTACTTC. Translating gives CASSVYPETAKNIQYF.

The gene calls are TRBV5-1 and TRBJ1-3, with 9 bases fitting TRBD1. J was trimmed by 2 bases and V by 4 bases; bases with no gene match: 4. This CDR3 comprises 15 residues. Looked up from germline, CDR1 is SGHRS and CDR2 is YFSETQ. Written as DNA, the CDR3 is TGCGCCAGCAGCCAGGGACAGGGTCCTGGAAACACCATATATTTT. This encodes CASSQGQGPGNTIYF.

This clone is a singleton in its sample. The rearrangement joins TRBV4-1 to TRBJ2-7; no definite D call. The CDR3 is made up of 12 amino acids. V was pared by 2 bases and J by 6 bases, with 8 bases between. The germline V gene encodes CDR1 MGHRA and CDR2 YSYEKL. CDR3 region: CASSQRQSEQYF. The CDR3 nucleotides read TGCGCCAGCAGCCAAAGGCAGAGCGAGCAGTACTTC.

The gene calls are TRBV6-1 and TRBJ1-2, with 7 bases fitting TRBD1. CDR1 and CDR2 from the germline V gene are MNHNS and SASEGT. The V and J ends lost 7 bases and 3 bases, in that order; junction bases with no gene match: 2. This CDR3 is built from 12 residues. The CDR3 nucleotides are TGTGCCAGCAATGGACAGGACTATGGCTACACCTTC. It specifies CASNGQDYGYTF.

The chain carries TRBV7-9 and TRBJ2-3; D gene ambiguous. Germline CDR1 is SEHNR and CDR2 is FQNEAQ (reference sequence). This CDR3 is built from 16 residues. Trimming left V 2 bases short and J 5 bases short, with 17 bases between. CDR3 amino acids: CASSLKVSWHGDTQYF. The CDR3 DNA is TGTGCCAGCAGCTTAAAGGTGAGCTGGCACGGAGATACGCAGTATTTT.

This chain connects TRBV4-1 to TRBJ1-2; tentatively, D is TRBD1 (5 bases). The CDR3 is 14 amino acids. Trimming shortened V by 1 base and J by 4 bases, and 10 bases separated the two germline ends. The germline V gene encodes CDR1 MGHRA and CDR2 YSYEKL. The CDR3: CASSQGAGIYGYTF. CDR3 in DNA: TGCGCCAGCAGCCAAGGGGCAGGGATCTATGGCTACACCTTC.

The chain has TRBV7-9 and TRBJ2-2; 8 bases map to TRBD2. The CDR3 length is 19 residues. The germline gives CDR1 SEHNR, CDR2 FQNEAQ (reference sequence). Germline trimming cut 5 bases from V and 1 base from J; bases unmatched to any gene: 15. CDR3 loop: CASSQRTSREGKNTGELFF. As DNA, the CDR3 is TGTGCCAGCAGCCAAAGGACTAGCCGGGAAGGGAAGAACACCGGGGAGCTGTTTTTT.

The genes are TRBV10-3 and TRBJ2-6; 10 bases are a match to TRBD2. The CDR3 has 16 amino acids. Germline CDR1 ENHRY, CDR2 SYGVKD. J lost 0 bases, V lost 11 bases, and 7 bases had no gene match. This chain's CDR3 is CAAEAGGSSGANVLTF. For the CDR3, the DNA is TGTGCCGCAGAAGCGGGGGGGAGCTCTGGGGCCAACGTCCTGACTTTC.

This rearrangement joins TRBV5-6 to TRBJ2-7; D may be TRBD1 (6 bases). This CDR3 comprises 13 residues. The V and J ends lost 4 bases and 3 bases respectively, with 11 bases between them. Germline assignment: CDR1 SGHDT and CDR2 YYEEEE. CDR3 loop: CASSVDSRYEQYF. CDR3 nucleotide sequence: TGTGCCAGCAGCGTGGACAGTCGCTACGAGCAGTACTTC. Combining the CDR3 with reference TRBV5-6 and TRBJ2-7 gives the whole variable domain DAGVTQSPTHLIKTRGQQVTLRCSPKSGHDTVSWYQQALGQGPQFIFQYYEEEERQRGNFPDRFSGHQFPNYSSELNVNALLLGDSALYLCASSVDSRYEQYFGPGTRLTVT.

The genes are TRBV7-9 and TRBJ1-1; no reliable D call. The CDR3 totals 11 residues. Germline V lookup: CDR1 SEHNR, CDR2 FQNEAQ (reference sequence). Trimming left V 8 bases short and J 6 bases short, with 10 bases between. CDR3 loop: CASLRGAEAFF. The DNA for the CDR3 is TGTGCCAGCCTCCGCGGGGCTGAAGCTTTCTTT.

The chain employs TRBV11-3 and TRBJ1-1; D gene ambiguous. V was trimmed by 1 base and J by 5 bases, leaving 8 bases between them. Germline V gene data show CDR1 as SGHNT and CDR2 as YENEEA. The CDR3 runs to 13 residues. The CDR3 region is CASSLGIGTEAFF. CDR3 nucleotide sequence: TGTGCCAGCAGCTTAGGCATTGGGACTGAAGCTTTCTTT.

The chain links TRBV5-5 to TRBJ2-7; D may be TRBD1 (6 bases). The CDR3 consists of 14 residues. CDR1 and CDR2 from the germline V gene are SGHKS and YYEKEE (reference sequence). The V and J ends lost 4 bases and 3 bases respectively, with 14 bases between them. The CDR3 region has the DNA TGTGCCAGCAGCCGGGACATCACCATCTACGAGCAGTACTTC. Translating gives CASSRDITIYEQYF.

Concerning this clone itself: Sequence at one end of the junction differs from germline and may be a read error. The rearrangement joins TRBV10-2 to TRBJ2-7; D gene uncertain. Per germline, CDR1 WSHSY and CDR2 SAAADI. CDR3 size: 13 residues. DNA of the CDR3: TGCGCCAGCAGGGAAGGCCACTCCTCCGAGCAGTACTTC. Translating it yields CASREGHSSEQYF.

The V and J genes are TRBV2 and TRBJ2-7; D may be TRBD2 (5 bases). Trimming shortened V by 7 bases and J by 1 base, and 11 bases separated the two germline ends. The CDR3 loop spans 13 amino acids. Germline CDR1 reads SNHLY; CDR2 reads FYNNEI. CDR3 protein: CASKDFNSYEQYF. In DNA form, the CDR3 reads TGTGCCAGCAAGGACTTCAATTCCTACGAGCAGTACTTC.

The chain is built from TRBV2 and TRBJ1-4, with a tentative D call TRBD1 (5 bases). V lost 6 bases to trimming and J lost 8 bases, with 13 bases between them. This CDR3 has 13 residues. CDR1 is SNHLY, CDR2 FYNNEI, per germline. CDR3 residues: CASRRGTAEKLFF. The CDR3 nucleotides are TGTGCCAGCAGGCGGGGGACGGCAGAAAAACTGTTTTTT.

The chain couples TRBV4-2 to TRBJ1-2, with a possible D match to TRBD1 (5 bases). The CDR3 contains 15 residues. Germline lookup yields CDR1 LGHNA and CDR2 YNFKEQ. V was trimmed by 3 bases and J by 1 base, leaving 12 bases between them. In DNA form, the CDR3 reads TGTGCCAGCAGCCATTATCGGGACGATAACTATGGCTACACCTTC. It encodes CASSHYRDDNYGYTF.